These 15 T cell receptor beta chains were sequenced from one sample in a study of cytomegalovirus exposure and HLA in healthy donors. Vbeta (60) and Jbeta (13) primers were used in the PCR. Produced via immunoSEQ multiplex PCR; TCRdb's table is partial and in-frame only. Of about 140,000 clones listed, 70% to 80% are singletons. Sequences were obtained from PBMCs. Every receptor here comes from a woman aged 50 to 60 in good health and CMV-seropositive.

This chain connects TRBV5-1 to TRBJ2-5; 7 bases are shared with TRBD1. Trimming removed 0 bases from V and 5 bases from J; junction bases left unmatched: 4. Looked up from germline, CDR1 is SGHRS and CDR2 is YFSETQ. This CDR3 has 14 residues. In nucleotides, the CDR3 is TGCGCCAGCAGCTTGGCTACAGGGGTGGAGACCCAGTACTTC. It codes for CASSLATGVETQYF.

CDR3 bases: TGTGCCAGCAGCCAAGAAAGGGGACAGGGGTGGGCTTCACCCCTCCACTTT. Amino acids: CASSQERGQGWASPLHF. The rearrangement joins TRBV4-2 to TRBJ1-6; 10 bases agree with TRBD1. V gave up 0 bases and J gave up 9 bases; unmatched junction bases: 8. Germline assignment: CDR1 LGHNA and CDR2 YNFKEQ. CDR3 length: 17 amino acids.

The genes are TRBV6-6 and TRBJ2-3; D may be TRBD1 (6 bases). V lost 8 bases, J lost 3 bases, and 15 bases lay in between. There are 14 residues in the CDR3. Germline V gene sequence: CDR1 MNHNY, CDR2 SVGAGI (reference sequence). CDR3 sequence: CASSRDTFTDTQYF. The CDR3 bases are TGTGCCAGCTCCCGGGACACCTTTACAGATACGCAGTATTTT.

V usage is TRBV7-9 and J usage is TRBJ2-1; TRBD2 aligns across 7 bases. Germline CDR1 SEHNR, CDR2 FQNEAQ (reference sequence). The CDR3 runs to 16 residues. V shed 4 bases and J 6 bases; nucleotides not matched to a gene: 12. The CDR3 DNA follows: TGTGCCAGCAGCTCCGGAGCGGGGATTCCGGTCAATGAGCAGTTCTTC. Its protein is CASSSGAGIPVNEQFF.

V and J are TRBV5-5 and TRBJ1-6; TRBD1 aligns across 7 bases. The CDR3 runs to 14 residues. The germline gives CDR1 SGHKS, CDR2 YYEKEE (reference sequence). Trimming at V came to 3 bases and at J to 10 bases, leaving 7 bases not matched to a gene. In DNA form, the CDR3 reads TGTGCCAGCAGCTGGTGGACAGGAGAATCACCCCTCCACTTT. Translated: CASSWWTGESPLHF.

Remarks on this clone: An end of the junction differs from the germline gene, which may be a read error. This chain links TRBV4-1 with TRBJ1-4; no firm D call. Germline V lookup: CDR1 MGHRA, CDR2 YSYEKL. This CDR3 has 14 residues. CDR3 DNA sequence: TGCGCCAGCAGACAAGACGGGGTCTATGAAAAACTGTTTTTT. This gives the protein CASRQDGVYEKLFF.

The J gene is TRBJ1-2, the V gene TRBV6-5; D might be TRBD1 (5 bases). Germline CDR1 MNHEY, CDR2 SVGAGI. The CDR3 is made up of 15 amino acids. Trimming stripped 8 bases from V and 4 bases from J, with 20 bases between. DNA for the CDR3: TGTGCCAGCGGGCCGTCGGGCGCGGGGGTCTATGGCTACACCTTC. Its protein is CASGPSGAGVYGYTF.

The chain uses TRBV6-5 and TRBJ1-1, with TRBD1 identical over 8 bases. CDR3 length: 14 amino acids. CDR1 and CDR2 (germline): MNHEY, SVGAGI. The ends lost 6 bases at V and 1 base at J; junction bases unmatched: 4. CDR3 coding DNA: TGTGCCAGCAGCTTCGGACAGGGGAACACTGAAGCTTTCTTT. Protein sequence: CASSFGQGNTEAFF.

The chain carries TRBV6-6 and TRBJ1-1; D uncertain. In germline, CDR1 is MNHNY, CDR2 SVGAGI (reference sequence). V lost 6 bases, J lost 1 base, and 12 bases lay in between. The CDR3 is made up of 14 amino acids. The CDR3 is CASRQQISNTEAFF. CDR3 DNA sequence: TGTGCCAGCAGACAACAAATATCGAACACTGAAGCTTTCTTT.

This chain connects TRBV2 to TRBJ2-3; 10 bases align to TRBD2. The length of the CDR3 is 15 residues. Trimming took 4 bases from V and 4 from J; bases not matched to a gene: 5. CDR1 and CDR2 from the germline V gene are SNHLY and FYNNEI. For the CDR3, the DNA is TGTGCCAGCAGTGTTTTCAGCGGGGGGGCAGATACGCAGTATTTT. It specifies CASSVFSGGADTQYF.

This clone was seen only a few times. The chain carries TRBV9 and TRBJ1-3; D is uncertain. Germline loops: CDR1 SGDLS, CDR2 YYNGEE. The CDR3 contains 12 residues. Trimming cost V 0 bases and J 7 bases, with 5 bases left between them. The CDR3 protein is CASSVAFNTIYF. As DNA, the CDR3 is TGTGCCAGCAGCGTAGCTTTTAACACCATATATTTT.

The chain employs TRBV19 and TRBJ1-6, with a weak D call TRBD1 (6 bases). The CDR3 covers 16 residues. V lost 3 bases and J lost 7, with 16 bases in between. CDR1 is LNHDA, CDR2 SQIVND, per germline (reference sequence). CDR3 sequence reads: CASSIMTTGGNSPLHF. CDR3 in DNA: TGTGCCAGTAGTATTATGACGACAGGTGGAAATTCACCCCTCCACTTT.

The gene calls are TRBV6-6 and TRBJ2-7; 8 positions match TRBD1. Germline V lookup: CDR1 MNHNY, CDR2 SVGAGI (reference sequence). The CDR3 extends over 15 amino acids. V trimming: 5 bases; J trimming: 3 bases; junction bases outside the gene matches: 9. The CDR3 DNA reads TGTGCCAGCAGTGCGCTACAGGGGGTAGGCTACGAGCAGTACTTC. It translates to CASSALQGVGYEQYF.

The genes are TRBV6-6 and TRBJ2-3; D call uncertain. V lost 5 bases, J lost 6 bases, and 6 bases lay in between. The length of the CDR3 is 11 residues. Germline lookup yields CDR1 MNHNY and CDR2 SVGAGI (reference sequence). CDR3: CASSTTDTQYF. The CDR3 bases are TGTGCCAGCAGTACAACGGATACGCAGTATTTT.

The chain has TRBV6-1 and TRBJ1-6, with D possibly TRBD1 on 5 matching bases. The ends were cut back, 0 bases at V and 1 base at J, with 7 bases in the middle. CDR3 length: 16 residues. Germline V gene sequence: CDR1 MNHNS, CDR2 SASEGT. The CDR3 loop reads CASSEAGGSYNSPLHF. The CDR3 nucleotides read TGTGCCAGCAGTGAAGCCGGGGGTTCCTATAATTCACCCCTCCACTTT.